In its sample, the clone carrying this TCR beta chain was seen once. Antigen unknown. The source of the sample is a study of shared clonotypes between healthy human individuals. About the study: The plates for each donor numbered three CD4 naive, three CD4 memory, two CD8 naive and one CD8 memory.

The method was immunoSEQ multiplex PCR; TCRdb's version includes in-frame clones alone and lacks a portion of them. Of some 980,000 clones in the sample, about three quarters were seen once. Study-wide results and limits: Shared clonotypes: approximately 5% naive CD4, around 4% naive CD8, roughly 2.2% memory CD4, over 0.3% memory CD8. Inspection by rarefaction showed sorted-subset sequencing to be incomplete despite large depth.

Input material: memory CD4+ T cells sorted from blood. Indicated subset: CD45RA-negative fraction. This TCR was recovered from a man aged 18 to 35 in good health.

The CDR3 protein is CAWNTGGDQPQHF. The CDR3 bases are TGTGCCTGGAACACAGGAGGGGATCAGCCCCAGCATTTT. The gene calls are TRBV30 and TRBJ1-5; TRBD1 might be the D (5 bases). This CDR3 spans 13 amino acids. Germline CDR1 GTSNPN, CDR2 SVGIG (reference sequence). V was trimmed by 4 bases and J by 5 bases, leaving 12 bases between them.